This entry is about one TCR beta chain. No antigen is known for it. No base quality information exists; no much larger clone differs at one position. Amplification of TCR beta CDR3 regions was carried out from RNA transcripts. The TCR CDR3 was subjected to a first round of RT-PCR using the HTBI primer set and the Qiagen OneStep RT-PCR kit. Libraries were constructed in a second round of multiplex PCR, after which size selection and purification were performed. The libraries were sequenced on an Illumina HiSeq2000 using paired-end 100 bp reads. The authors' pipeline ran thus. SOAPnuke was used to process the raw data, throwing out any read that contained adapters or uncalled bases, had a mean Phred below 15, or lacked an exact constant-primer or identifier match. High-quality paired reads were merged with COPE v1.2.5, and unique nucleotide sequences were defined as clonotypes. MiTCR v1.1 was used to align clonotypes to the IMGT TRBV, TRBD and TRBJ reference segments. Analysis was restricted to V-J combinations with a frequency above 0.0001, which covered about 99% of repertoires. A TCS score was defined as the ratio of F50 (clonal expansion) to E x V (chaos), with BLOSUM62-based TCRdist applied between CDR3 peptides within each V-J. Welch's t-statistics and random forest reduced several hundred V-J features to 13, which were used in a naive Bayes classifier (R e1071). The raw public reads went through TCRdb reprocessing: fastp at Q25, MiXCR clone calling, in-frame beta chains kept. Entries that share a CDR3 protein sequence are merged under the most common genes and DNA. TCRdb's processing, not the authors', yielded these V and J calls. The sample table records 350,000 to 500,000 distinct CDR3 sequences; roughly 13% of these occur just once. Clones ranked in the top ten supply approximately 5.3% of the sample.

CDR3 length: 15 amino acids, cysteine to phenylalanine. Only the CDR3 portion is preserved as DNA: 45 bases, with reading frame beginning at the first base. The germline V gene (reference sequence) supplies CDR1 WNHNN and CDR2 SYGVQD. Trimming leaves V shorter by 9 bases and J shorter by 3 bases, with the junction holding 6 bases beyond the gene matches. Stable Graves' hyperthyroidism was defined as the absence of progression to ophthalmopathy over 18 months of follow-up. Hyperthyroidism patients were newly diagnosed, with disease duration under 2 months, and aged 18 to 65 years. Any patient with an uncontrolled infection, another autoimmune disease, pregnancy or lactation was excluded. Diagnoses were established on the basis of clinical symptoms, serum thyroxine and TRAb, thyroid ultrasound, and orbital computed tomography. PBMCs were isolated from about 9.2 ml of fresh peripheral blood by Ficoll-Paque density gradient centrifugation. Total RNA was extracted with Trizol reagent, and quality was checked on an Agilent 2100 Bioanalyzer.

This record belongs to a study of T cells in Graves' hyperthyroidism and ophthalmopathy (dated by TCRdb to the late 2010s). Context from the whole study: Peripheral blood was sampled at the time of initial diagnosis, prior to any treatment. To identify distinguishing TCR V-J signatures, a discovery cohort of 90 to 100 patients was used, comprising some 43 with Graves' ophthalmopathy and around 57 with stable Graves' hyperthyroidism. The 90 to 100 discovery patients were randomly divided into training and test sets at a 7:3 ratio. According to the paper, TCR Vbeta CDR3 sequencing was carried out on some 130 peripheral blood samples, which came from 40 to 45 ophthalmopathy, roughly 75 hyperthyroidism and roughly 17 progressor patients. Once sampling was done, hyperthyroidism patients were given methimazole at a starting dose of 30 mg daily, whereas ophthalmopathy patients were given high-dose intravenous methylprednisolone. An independent validation cohort of around 19 hyperthyroidism patients and 15 or so patients who later progressed to ophthalmopathy tested prospective prediction of ophthalmopathy. In more than 5 Graves' hyperthyroidism patients, the study also compared T-cell repertoires from thyroid tissue with T-cell repertoires from blood. What the study reported, not specific to this receptor: Most expanded thyroid clonotypes (frequency above 0.001) were also found in blood, which suggests that blood repertoires may mirror thyroid immune responses. In validation, the model predicted progression to ophthalmopathy a median of roughly 6.1 months before onset, with 65% to 71% sensitivity and nearly 75% specificity. Sample size was not statistically predetermined, and investigators were not blinded to group allocation. Ophthalmopathy was separated from stable hyperthyroidism by a 13 V-J signature model, with approximately 86% sensitivity and roughly 84% specificity obtained in cross-validation and 80%/75% obtained in testing.

The sequence links TRBV10-1 to TRBJ2-7, and 15 bases in between align with TRBD2. Input material: blood. This receptor was obtained from a woman aged 18-35 years with Graves' hyperthyroidism. The CDR3: CARGLAGGNHYEQYF. The DNA sequence is as follows: TGCGCCAGAGGACTAGCGGGAGGGAATCACTACGAGCAGTACTTC.